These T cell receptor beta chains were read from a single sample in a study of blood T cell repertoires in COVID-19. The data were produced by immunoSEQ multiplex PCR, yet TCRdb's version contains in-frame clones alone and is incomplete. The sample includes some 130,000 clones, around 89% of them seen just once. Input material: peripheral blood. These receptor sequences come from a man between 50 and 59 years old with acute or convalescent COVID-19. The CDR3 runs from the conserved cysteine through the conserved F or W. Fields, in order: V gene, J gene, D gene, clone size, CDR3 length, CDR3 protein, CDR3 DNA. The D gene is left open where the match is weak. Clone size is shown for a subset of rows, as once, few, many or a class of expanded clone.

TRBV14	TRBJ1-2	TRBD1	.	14	CASSQVNRGYGYTF	TGTGCCAGCAGCCAAGTCAACAGGGGGTATGGCTACACCTTC
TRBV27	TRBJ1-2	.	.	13	CASSLGRDYGYTF	TGTGCCAGCAGTTTGGGCAGAGACTATGGCTACACCTTC
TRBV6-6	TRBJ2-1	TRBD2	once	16	CASSSPGVAGGLEQFF	TGTGCCAGCAGTTCCCCCGGGGTAGCGGGAGGGCTTGAGCAGTTCTTC
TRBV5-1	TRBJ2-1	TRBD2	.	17	CASSLSSGRSSYNEQFF	TGCGCCAGCAGCTTGAGTAGCGGGAGAAGCTCCTACAATGAGCAGTTCTTC
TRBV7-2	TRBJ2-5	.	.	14	CASSRDIGQETQYF	TGTGCCAGCAGCCGGGACATTGGGCAAGAGACCCAGTACTTC
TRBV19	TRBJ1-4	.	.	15	CASIRAEGVGEKLFF	TGTGCCAGTATCAGAGCCGAAGGGGTGGGTGAAAAACTGTTTTTT
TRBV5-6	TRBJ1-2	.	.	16	CASSLDALGDRYGYTF	TGTGCCAGCAGCTTGGATGCCCTAGGGGATCGGTATGGCTACACCTTC
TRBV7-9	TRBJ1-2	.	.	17	CASSLLAMAVERVGYTF	TGTGCCAGCAGCTTACTAGCTATGGCAGTCGAGAGGGTTGGCTACACCTTC
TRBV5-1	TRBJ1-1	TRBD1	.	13	CASSPLGQGEAFF	TGCGCCAGCAGCCCCCTAGGACAGGGTGAAGCTTTCTTT
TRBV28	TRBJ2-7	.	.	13	CASSLGGSYEQYF	TGTGCCAGCAGTTTAGGAGGTTCCTACGAGCAGTACTTC
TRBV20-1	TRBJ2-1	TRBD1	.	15	CSASATGGPYNEQFF	TGCAGTGCTAGTGCGACAGGGGGACCCTACAATGAGCAGTTCTTC
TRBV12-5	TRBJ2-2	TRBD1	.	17	CASGGMGQIRETGELFF	TGTGCTAGTGGTGGAATGGGACAGATTCGTGAAACCGGGGAGCTGTTTTTT
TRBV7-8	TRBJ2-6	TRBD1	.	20	CASSSYRFAGGLAGANVLTF	TGTGCCAGCAGCTCATACCGGTTTGCAGGGGGATTGGCTGGGGCCAACGTCCTGACTTTC
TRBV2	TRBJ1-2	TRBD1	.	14	CASSEGQKNYGYTF	TGTGCCAGCAGTGAGGGACAGAAAAACTATGGCTACACCTTC
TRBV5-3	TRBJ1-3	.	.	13	CARSEGSGNTIYF	TGTGCCAGAAGCGAGGGATCTGGAAACACCATATATTTT
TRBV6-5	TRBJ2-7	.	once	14	CASSRRDSLYEQYF	TGTGCCAGCAGTAGGCGGGACAGCTTATACGAGCAGTACTTC
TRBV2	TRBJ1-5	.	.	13	CASSAQSGQPQHF	TGTGCCAGCAGTGCCCAGTCGGGACAGCCCCAGCATTTT
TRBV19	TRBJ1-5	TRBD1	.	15	CASTPLGQGDQPQHF	TGTGCCAGTACCCCTCTCGGGCAGGGGGATCAGCCCCAGCATTTT
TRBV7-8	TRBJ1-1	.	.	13	CASSSSTYTEAFF	TGTGCCAGCAGCTCCTCGACTTACACTGAAGCTTTCTTT
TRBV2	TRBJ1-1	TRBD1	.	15	CASKRGQGKNTEAFF	TGTGCCAGCAAAAGGGGACAGGGAAAAAACACTGAAGCTTTCTTT
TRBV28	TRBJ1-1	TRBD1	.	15	CASSRTGGKTPEAFF	TGTGCCAGCAGTCGGACAGGGGGCAAGACCCCTGAAGCTTTCTTT
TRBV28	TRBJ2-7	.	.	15	CASSLKYTGTYEQYF	TGTGCCAGCAGTTTAAAATATACGGGGACCTACGAGCAGTACTTC
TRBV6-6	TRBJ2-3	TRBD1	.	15	CASSPPGQGASTQYF	TGTGCCAGCAGTCCGCCGGGACAGGGGGCGAGTACGCAGTATTTT
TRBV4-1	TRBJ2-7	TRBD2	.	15	CASSSQTSGSYEQYF	TGCGCCAGCAGCTCCCAGACTAGCGGGAGCTACGAGCAGTACTTC
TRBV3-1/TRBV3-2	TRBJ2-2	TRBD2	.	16	CASSQGLAENTGELFF	TGTGCCAGCAGCCAGGGACTAGCGGAGAACACCGGGGAGCTGTTTTTT
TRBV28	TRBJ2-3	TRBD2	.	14	CATCDSGGTDTQYF	TGTGCCACGTGCGATAGCGGGGGCACAGATACGCAGTATTTT
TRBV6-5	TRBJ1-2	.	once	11	CASKSGGGYTF	TGTGCCAGCAAATCCGGGGGGGGCTACACCTTC
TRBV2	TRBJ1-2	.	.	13	CASTSGVNYGYTF	TGTGCCAGCACTTCAGGGGTTAACTATGGCTACACCTTC
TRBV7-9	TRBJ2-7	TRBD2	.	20	CASRRGLAPPHRWSSYEQYF	TGTGCCAGCAGGAGGGGACTAGCGCCGCCCCATCGATGGAGCTCCTACGAGCAGTACTTC
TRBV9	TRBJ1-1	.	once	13	CASSWSSSTEAFF	TGTGCCAGCAGCTGGAGCAGCAGCACTGAAGCTTTCTTT
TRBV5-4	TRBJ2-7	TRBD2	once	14	CASSLVTSGNEQYF	TGTGCCAGCAGCTTGGTGACTAGCGGGAACGAGCAGTACTTC
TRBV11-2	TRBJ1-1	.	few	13	CASRSRGNTEAFF	TGTGCCAGCAGGAGCAGGGGGAACACTGAAGCTTTCTTT
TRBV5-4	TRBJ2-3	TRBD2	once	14	CASSLTSDTDTQYF	TGTGCCAGCAGCTTGACTAGCGACACAGATACGCAGTATTTT
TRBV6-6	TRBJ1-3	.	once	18	CASSLQYSRGTSGNTIYF	TGTGCCAGCAGTCTCCAATATTCAAGGGGGACCTCTGGAAACACCATATATTTT
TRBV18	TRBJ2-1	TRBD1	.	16	CASSPRRDRGVNEQFF	TGTGCCAGCTCACCGAGGAGGGACAGGGGGGTGAATGAGCAGTTCTTC
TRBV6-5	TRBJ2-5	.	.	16	CASSYSGAPGTRTQYF	TGTGCCAGCAGTTACTCGGGAGCCCCCGGGACACGGACCCAGTACTTC
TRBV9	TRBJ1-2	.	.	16	CASSVGRGAENYGYTF	TGTGCCAGCAGCGTGGGGCGGGGGGCAGAGAACTATGGCTACACCTTC
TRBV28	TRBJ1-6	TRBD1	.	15	CASSLQGANNSPLHF	TGTGCCAGCAGTCTTCAGGGGGCGAATAATTCACCCCTCCACTTT
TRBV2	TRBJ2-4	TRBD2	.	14	CASSPFSGRGVQYF	TGTGCCAGCAGTCCCTTTAGCGGGAGAGGGGTTCAGTACTTC
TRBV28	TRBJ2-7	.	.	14	CASSLGGASYEQYF	TGTGCCAGCAGTCTAGGCGGGGCCTCCTACGAGCAGTACTTC
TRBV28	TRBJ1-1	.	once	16	CASSSPVRMLVSEAFF	TGTGCCAGCAGCTCCCCCGTGAGGATGTTGGTATCTGAAGCTTTCTTT
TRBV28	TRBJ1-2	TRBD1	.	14	CASSSHTGQDGYTF	TGTGCCAGCAGTTCCCACACCGGACAGGACGGCTACACCTTC
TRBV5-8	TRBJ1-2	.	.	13	CASSYNPGYGYTF	TGTGCCAGCAGCTACAACCCGGGCTATGGCTACACCTTC
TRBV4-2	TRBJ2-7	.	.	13	CASSQRNRGVQYF	TGTGCCAGCAGCCAACGTAATAGGGGCGTGCAGTACTTC
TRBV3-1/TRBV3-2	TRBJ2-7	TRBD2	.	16	CASSQDPGRVGREQYF	TGTGCCAGCAGCCAAGATCCGGGGAGGGTCGGGCGCGAGCAGTACTTC